Following are 18 T cell receptor beta chains from one sample sequenced in a study of T cells in Graves' hyperthyroidism and ophthalmopathy. Amplified TCR beta CDR3 regions came from RNA transcripts. HTBI primers were employed in a first-round RT-PCR of the TCR CDR3. TCRdb redid the calling of the multiplex PCR reads with MiXCR, one entry per CDR3 protein. The sample shows 560,000 or so distinct CDR3 sequences, 40% to 55% of them seen only once. The sample comprised peripheral blood or thyroid tissue (not recorded which). These receptors came from a woman aged 18 to 35 with Graves' hyperthyroidism.

This clonotype was observed many times. The rearrangement links TRBV20-1 to TRBJ1-2; a possible D gene is TRBD1 (6 bases). V shed 7 bases and J shed 6 bases, with 15 bases lying between them. This CDR3 is 12 amino acids long. The germline V gene encodes CDR1 DFQATT and CDR2 SNEGSKA (reference sequence). CDR3 amino acids: CSVRRGPDGYTF. The CDR3 bases are TGCAGTGTCAGACGGGGGCCTGATGGCTACACCTTC.

This chain links TRBV24-1 with TRBJ2-7; 7 bases fit TRBD2. Germline V lookup: CDR1 KGHDR, CDR2 SFDVKD. The junction had 16 bases not matched to a gene; V was cut back by 11 bases and J by 7 bases. The CDR3 sequence is 14 residues long. CDR3 sequence: CASRKTGGSGEQYF. The CDR3 DNA sequence: TGTGCCAGCAGGAAGACTGGCGGGAGTGGGGAGCAGTACTTC.

The chain couples TRBV14 to TRBJ2-7; D unresolved. Trimming pared 0 bases from V and 3 bases from J, leaving 9 bases between. The germline V gene has CDR1 SGHDN and CDR2 FVKESK. The CDR3 totals 14 residues. The CDR3 DNA sequence: TGTGCCAGCAGCCAAGATCACAGACTCTACGAGCAGTACTTC. Translating it yields CASSQDHRLYEQYF.

Ten or more counts support this clonotype. The J gene is TRBJ1-5, the V gene TRBV29-1, with D maybe TRBD1 (5 bases). CDR1 and CDR2 (germline): SQVTM, ANQGSEA. V dropped 4 bases and J dropped 1 base, with 8 bases sitting between them. The CDR3 covers 13 residues. This CDR3 is CSVGGGSNQPQHF. The CDR3 DNA sequence: TGCAGCGTTGGGGGGGGGAGCAATCAGCCCCAGCATTTT.

In this sample, this clonotype turned up many times. The chain carries TRBV2 and TRBJ2-5, with D perhaps matching TRBD2 (6 bases). In germline, CDR1 is SNHLY, CDR2 FYNNEI. This CDR3 has 14 amino acids. The V gene lost 1 base and the J gene lost 2 bases, with 8 bases spanning the gap. CDR3 sequence reads: CASSEDRGQETQYF. The CDR3 nucleotides are TGTGCCAGCAGTGAAGACCGGGGGCAAGAGACCCAGTACTTC.

V is TRBV7-2 and J is TRBJ1-2; D may be TRBD1 (5 bases). The CDR3 is 16 amino acids. The V end was cut by 1 base, the J end by 1 base, with 13 bases between. CDR1 SGHTA and CDR2 FQGNSA come from the germline V gene. DNA of the CDR3: TGTGCCAGCAGCTTAGAACAGGAGGCCTTTAACTATGGCTACACCTTC. Encoded protein: CASSLEQEAFNYGYTF. The full variable domain, in which reference TRBV7-2 and TRBJ1-2 provide the parts outside the CDR3, is GAGVSQSPSNKVTEKGKDVELRCDPISGHTALYWYRQSLGQGLEFLIYFQGNSAPDKSGLPSDRFSAERTGGSVSTLTIQRTQQEDSAVYLCASSLEQEAFNYGYTFGSGTRLTVV.

The V gene is TRBV20-1, the J gene TRBJ2-7, with D unclear. Between the trimmed V and J ends, which lost 0 bases and 1 base, there was a span of 13 bases. The germline CDR1 and CDR2 sequences are DFQATT and SNEGSKA (reference sequence). The CDR3 consists of 15 residues. CDR3 coding DNA: TGCAGTGCTAGAGATTTAAGGTTAGGGTCCTACGAGCAGTACTTC. Translated, it gives CSARDLRLGSYEQYF.

To note about this clonotype: A read error is possible here, since a much larger clone lies one base away. The chain couples TRBV12-3 or TRBV12-4 to TRBJ1-1; 9 bases are shared with TRBD1. This CDR3 has 17 residues. Germline trimming cut 7 bases from V and 1 base from J; bases unmatched to any gene: 13. The CDR3 region has the DNA TGTGCCAGCACCCAGGGACAGGGACATCTGGAGAACACTGAAGCTTTCTTT. Translation: CASTQGQGHLENTEAFF.

This chain joins TRBV7-2 and TRBJ2-7, with D hard to call. The CDR3 has 16 residues. Germline CDR1 SGHTA, CDR2 FQGNSA. The V end lost 6 bases, the J end lost 2 bases, and 20 bases lay between the germline ends. This CDR3 is CASSYLGATEAYEQYF. The CDR3 region has the DNA TGTGCCAGCAGTTACTTGGGCGCGACGGAAGCCTACGAGCAGTACTTC.

J is TRBJ2-2 and V is TRBV7-9; D unclear. Trimming took off 7 bases at V and 0 bases at J, with 12 bases between the two ends. The V gene's germline CDR1 is SEHNR and CDR2 FQNEAQ (reference sequence). CDR3 length equals 15 residues. The DNA of the CDR3 is TGTGCCAGCACCGAATTAGGGACGAACACCGGGGAGCTGTTTTTT. Protein: CASTELGTNTGELFF.

The chain combines TRBV10-3 with TRBJ2-7; 7 bases line up with TRBD1. Germline V gene lookup returns CDR1 ENHRY and CDR2 SYGVKD. The V segment lost 6 bases and the J segment 2 bases; nucleotides outside the gene matches: 10. The CDR3 is 15 residues long. DNA of the CDR3: TGTGCCATCAGCCGCCTAGAGACAGGGACCTACGAGCAGTACTTC. Encoded protein: CAISRLETGTYEQYF.

The table lists this clonotype with a count of one. For the CDR3, the DNA is TGTGCCACGGGACAGGGGGCGAAGGGAAAACTGTTTTTT. This sequence encodes CATGQGAKGKLFF. This chain uses TRBV7-9 with TRBJ1-4; 12 bases align to TRBD1. V lost 10 bases, J lost 10 bases, and 7 bases stayed unmatched. Per germline, CDR1 SEHNR and CDR2 FQNEAQ (reference sequence). The CDR3 covers 13 residues.

This chain links TRBV7-9 with TRBJ2-7; 10 bases fit TRBD2. With V trimmed by 4 bases and J by 2 bases, 8 bases remained unmatched. Germline values: CDR1 SEHNR, CDR2 FQNEAQ (reference sequence). The length of the CDR3 is 16 residues. The DNA for the CDR3 is TGTGCCAGCAGCTCCCCGACTAGCGGGCTCACCTACGAGCAGTACTTC. Protein sequence: CASSSPTSGLTYEQYF.

This chain joins TRBV7-3 and TRBJ1-1, with TRBD1 matching 7 bases. The CDR3 totals 15 residues. CDR1 is SGHTA and CDR2 is FQGTGA in the germline V gene. J gave up 2 bases and V 5 bases, and 8 bases lay outside the gene matches. For the CDR3, the DNA is TGTGCCAGCAGCCAAGATCGGGACAGAAACACTGAAGCTTTCTTT. Protein product: CASSQDRDRNTEAFF.

Turning to this clonotype: In this CDR3 the conserved last residue, phenylalanine or tryptophan, is missing, so a read error is likely. V and J are TRBV24-1 and TRBJ1-1; tentative D call: TRBD1 (5 bases). Per the germline V gene, CDR1 is KGHDR and CDR2 is SFDVKD. The CDR3 extends over 13 amino acids. Trimming removed 3 bases from V and 7 bases from J, with 11 bases in between. CDR3 sequence reads: CATSDVGGLEAFL. CDR3 DNA: TGTGCCACCAGTGATGTGGGGGGACTTGAAGCTTTCTTA.

The chain recombines TRBV20-1 with TRBJ1-5, with unresolved D. This CDR3 contains 15 residues. V was shortened by 7 bases and J by 4 bases, with 20 bases between the two germline ends. Germline values: CDR1 DFQATT, CDR2 SNEGSKA (reference sequence). The CDR3 protein is CSGTLAGQRNQPQHF. For the CDR3, the DNA is TGCAGTGGTACCCTAGCGGGTCAGCGAAATCAGCCCCAGCATTTT.

This clonotype showed up just a few times. This could be a read error, since a much larger clone is one nucleotide away. V is TRBV24-1 and J is TRBJ1-5; 12 nucleotides agree with TRBD1. The CDR3 contains 16 residues. Germline V gives CDR1 KGHDR, CDR2 SFDVKD. The CDR3 DNA sequence: TGTGCCGCCAGTGATGGGACAGGGGGCCTCAATCAGCCCCAGCATTTT. Translated, it gives CAASDGTGGLNQPQHF.

In this sample, this clonotype turned up once. The rearrangement uses TRBV10-3 and TRBJ1-6; D uncertain. Germline values: CDR1 ENHRY, CDR2 SYGVKD. The CDR3 totals 13 residues. V lost 1 base and J lost 7, with 5 bases in between. CDR3 protein: CAISELDNSPLHF. DNA for the CDR3: TGTGCCATCAGTGAGTTAGACAATTCACCCCTCCACTTT.